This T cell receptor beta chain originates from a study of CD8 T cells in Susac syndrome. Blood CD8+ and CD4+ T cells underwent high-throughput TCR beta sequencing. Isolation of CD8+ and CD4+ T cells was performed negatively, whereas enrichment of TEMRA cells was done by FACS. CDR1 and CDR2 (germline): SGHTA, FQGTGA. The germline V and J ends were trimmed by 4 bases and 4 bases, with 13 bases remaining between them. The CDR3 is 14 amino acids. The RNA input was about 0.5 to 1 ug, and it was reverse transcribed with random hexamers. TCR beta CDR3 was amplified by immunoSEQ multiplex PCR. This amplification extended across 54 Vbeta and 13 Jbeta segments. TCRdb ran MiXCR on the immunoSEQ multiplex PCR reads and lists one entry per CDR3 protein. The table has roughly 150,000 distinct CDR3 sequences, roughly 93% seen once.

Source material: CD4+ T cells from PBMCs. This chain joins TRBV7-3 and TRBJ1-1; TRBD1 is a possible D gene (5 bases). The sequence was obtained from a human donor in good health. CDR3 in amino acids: CASSSGRGSTEAFF. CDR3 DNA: TGTGCCAGCAGCTCCGGACGGGGCAGCACTGAAGCTTTCTTT.